This T cell receptor beta chain was captured in a study of OX40 agonist ivuxolimab in advanced cancers. Sequenced by immunoSEQ multiplex PCR; TCRdb stores in-frame clones only, minus some. The data hold about 33,000 clones, with approximately 80% observed a single time. This clone has a single count. The V and J ends lost 0 bases and 8 bases, in that order; junction bases with no gene match: 7. Germline V lookup: CDR1 SGHVS, CDR2 FQNEAQ. The CDR3 spans 15 residues. The receptor's source is an adult with an advanced solid tumor such as melanoma, head and neck, liver or kidney cancer. The sequences come from CD4+ or CD8+ T cells sorted from blood, collected in a trial of the OX40 agonist ivuxolimab. V gene TRBV7-8 combines with J gene TRBJ2-1, with 7 bases matching TRBD2. The CDR3 sequence is CASSLAGRTSYEQFF. As DNA, the CDR3 is TGTGCCAGCAGCTTAGCCGGGAGGACCTCCTATGAGCAGTTCTTC.